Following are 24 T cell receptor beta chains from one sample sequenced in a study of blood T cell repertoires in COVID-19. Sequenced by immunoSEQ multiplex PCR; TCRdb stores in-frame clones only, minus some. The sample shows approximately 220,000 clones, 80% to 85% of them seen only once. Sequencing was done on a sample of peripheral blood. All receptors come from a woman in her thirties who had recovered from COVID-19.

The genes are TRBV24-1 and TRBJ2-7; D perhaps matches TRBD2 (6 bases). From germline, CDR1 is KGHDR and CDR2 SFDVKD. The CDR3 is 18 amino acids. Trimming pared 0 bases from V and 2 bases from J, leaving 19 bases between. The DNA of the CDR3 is TGTGCCACCAGTGATTTGTTATTGGTCTCCGGGAGCCCCTACGAGCAGTACTTC. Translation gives CATSDLLLVSGSPYEQYF.

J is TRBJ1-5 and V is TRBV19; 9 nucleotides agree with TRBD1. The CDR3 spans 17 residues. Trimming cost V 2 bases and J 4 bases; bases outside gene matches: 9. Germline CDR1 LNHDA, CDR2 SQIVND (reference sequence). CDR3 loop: CASSISRDREPNQPQHF. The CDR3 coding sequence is TGTGCCAGTAGTATAAGCCGGGACAGGGAGCCTAATCAGCCCCAGCATTTT.

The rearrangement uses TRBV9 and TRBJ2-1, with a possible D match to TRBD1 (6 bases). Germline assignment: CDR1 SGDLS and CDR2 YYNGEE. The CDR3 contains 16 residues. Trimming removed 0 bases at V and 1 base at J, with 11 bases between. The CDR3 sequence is CASSVEGRGSYNEQFF. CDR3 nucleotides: TGTGCCAGCAGCGTAGAGGGCAGGGGATCCTACAATGAGCAGTTCTTC.

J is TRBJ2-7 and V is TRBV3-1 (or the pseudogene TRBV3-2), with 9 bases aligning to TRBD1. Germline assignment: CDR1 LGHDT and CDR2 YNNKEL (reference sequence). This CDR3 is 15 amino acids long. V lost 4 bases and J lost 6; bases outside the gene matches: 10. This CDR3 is CASSRIQGAFLEQYF. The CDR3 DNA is TGTGCCAGCAGCCGGATACAGGGGGCTTTTCTCGAGCAGTACTTC.

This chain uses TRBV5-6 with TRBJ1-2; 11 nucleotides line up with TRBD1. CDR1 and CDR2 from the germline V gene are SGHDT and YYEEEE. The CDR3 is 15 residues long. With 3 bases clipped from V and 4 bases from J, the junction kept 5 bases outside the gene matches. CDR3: CASSYRDRGSYGYTF. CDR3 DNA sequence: TGTGCCAGCAGCTACAGGGACAGGGGGAGCTATGGCTACACCTTC.

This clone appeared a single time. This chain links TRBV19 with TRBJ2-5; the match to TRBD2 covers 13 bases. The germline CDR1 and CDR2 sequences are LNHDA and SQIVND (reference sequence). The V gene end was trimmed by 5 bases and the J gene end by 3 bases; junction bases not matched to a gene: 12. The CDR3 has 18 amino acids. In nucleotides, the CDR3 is TGTGCCAGTAGTGTCTGGACTAGCGGGAGTCCGGACAAAGAGACCCAGTACTTC. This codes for CASSVWTSGSPDKETQYF.

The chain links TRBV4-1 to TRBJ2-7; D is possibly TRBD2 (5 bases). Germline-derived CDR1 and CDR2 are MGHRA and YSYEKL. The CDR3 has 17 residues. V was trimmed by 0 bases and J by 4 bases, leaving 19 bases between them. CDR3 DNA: TGCGCCAGCAGCCAAGAACCCCCTAGAGAGGGCCTTTACGAGCAGTACTTC. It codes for CASSQEPPREGLYEQYF.

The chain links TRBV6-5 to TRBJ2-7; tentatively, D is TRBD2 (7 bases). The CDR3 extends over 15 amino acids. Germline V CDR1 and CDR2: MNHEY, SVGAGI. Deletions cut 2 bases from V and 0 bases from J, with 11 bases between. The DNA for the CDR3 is TGTGCCAGCAGTTACCTCGGGGGGCGCTCCTACGAGCAGTACTTC. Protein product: CASSYLGGRSYEQYF.

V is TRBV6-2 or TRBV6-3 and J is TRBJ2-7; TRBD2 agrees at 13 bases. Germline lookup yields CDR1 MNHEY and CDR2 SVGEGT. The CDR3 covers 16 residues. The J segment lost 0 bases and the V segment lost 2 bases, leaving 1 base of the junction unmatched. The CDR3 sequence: CASSYRLAGGSYEQYF. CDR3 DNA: TGTGCCAGCAGTTACCGACTAGCGGGAGGCTCCTACGAGCAGTACTTC.

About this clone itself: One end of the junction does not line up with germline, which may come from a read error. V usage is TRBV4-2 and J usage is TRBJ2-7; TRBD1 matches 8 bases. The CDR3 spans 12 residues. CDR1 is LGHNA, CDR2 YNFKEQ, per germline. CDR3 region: CASSHSPGQVDF. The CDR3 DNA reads TGTGCCAGCAGCCATAGCCCGGGACAGGTAGATTTC.

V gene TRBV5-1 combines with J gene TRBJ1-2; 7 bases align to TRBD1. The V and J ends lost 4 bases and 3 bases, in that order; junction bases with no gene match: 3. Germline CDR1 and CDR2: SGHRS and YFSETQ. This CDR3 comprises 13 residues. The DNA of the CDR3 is TGCGCCAGCAGCCGGGACAGTTACTATGGCTACACCTTC. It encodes CASSRDSYYGYTF.

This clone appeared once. The CDR3 reads CASSLSFSTDTQYF. CDR3 coding DNA: TGTGCCAGCAGTTTATCCTTTAGCACAGATACGCAGTATTTT. This rearrangement joins TRBV27 to TRBJ2-3; D not certain. The length of the CDR3 is 14 residues. The germline CDR1 and CDR2 sequences are MNHEY and SMNVEV (reference sequence). Trimming pared 0 bases from V and 0 bases from J, leaving 4 bases between.

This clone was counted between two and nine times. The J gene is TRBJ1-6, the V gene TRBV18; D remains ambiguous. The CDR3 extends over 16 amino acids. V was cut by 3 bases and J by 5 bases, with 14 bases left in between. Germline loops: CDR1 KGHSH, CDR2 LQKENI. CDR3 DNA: TGTGCCAGCTCACCTCTCCCCGTAGTCGATAATTCACCCCTCCACTTT. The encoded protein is CASSPLPVVDNSPLHF.

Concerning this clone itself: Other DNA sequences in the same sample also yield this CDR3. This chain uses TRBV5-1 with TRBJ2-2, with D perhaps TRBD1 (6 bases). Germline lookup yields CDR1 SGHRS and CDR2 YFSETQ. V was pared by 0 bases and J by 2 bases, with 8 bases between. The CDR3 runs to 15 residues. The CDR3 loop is CASSLDRANTGELFF. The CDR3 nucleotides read TGCGCCAGCAGCTTGGACAGGGCAAACACCGGGGAGCTGTTTTTT.

CDR3 nucleotides: TGTGCCACCAGTGATCTAGGGGGCGAACGCACAGATACGCAGTATTTT. It is translated as CATSDLGGERTDTQYF. This chain connects TRBV24-1 to TRBJ2-3; TRBD1 matches at 7 bases. There are 16 residues in the CDR3. Germline assignment: CDR1 KGHDR and CDR2 SFDVKD. Losses at the gene ends were 3 bases for V and 1 base for J; bases not matched to a gene: 6.

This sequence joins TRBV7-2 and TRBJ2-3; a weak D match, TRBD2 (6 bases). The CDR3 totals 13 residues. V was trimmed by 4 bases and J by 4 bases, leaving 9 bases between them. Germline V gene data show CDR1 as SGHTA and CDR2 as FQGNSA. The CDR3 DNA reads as TGTGCCAGCAGCTCCTGGAGGGCAGATACGCAGTATTTT. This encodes CASSSWRADTQYF.

The CDR3 nucleotides are TGTGCCAGCAGCGTAGCCGGTCGGCAGGGGGCTAATGAAAAACTGTTTTTT. Its protein is CASSVAGRQGANEKLFF. This chain links TRBV9 with TRBJ1-4, with 7 bases that match TRBD1. This CDR3 is 17 amino acids long. Germline V gene sequence: CDR1 SGDLS, CDR2 YYNGEE. J lost 3 bases, V lost 0 bases, and 8 bases had no gene match. The entire variable domain, with the rest obtained from reference TRBV9 and TRBJ1-4, is as follows: DSGVTQTPKHLITATGQRVTLRCSPRSGDLSVYWYQQSLDQGLQFLIQYYNGEERAKGNILERFSAQQFPDLHSELNLSSLELGDSALYFCASSVAGRQGANEKLFFGSGTQLSVL.

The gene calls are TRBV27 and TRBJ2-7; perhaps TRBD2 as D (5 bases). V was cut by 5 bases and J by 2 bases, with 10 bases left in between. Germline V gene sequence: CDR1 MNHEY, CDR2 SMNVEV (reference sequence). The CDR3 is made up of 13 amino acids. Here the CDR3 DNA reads TGTGCCAGCAGTCGGCTAGCCGCCTACGAGCAGTACTTC. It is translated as CASSRLAAYEQYF.

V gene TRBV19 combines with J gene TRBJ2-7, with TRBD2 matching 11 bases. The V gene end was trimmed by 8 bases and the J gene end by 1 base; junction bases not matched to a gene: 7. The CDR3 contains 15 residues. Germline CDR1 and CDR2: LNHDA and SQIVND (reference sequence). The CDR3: CASGGTSGSSYEQYF. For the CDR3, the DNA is TGTGCCAGTGGGGGTACTAGCGGGAGTTCCTACGAGCAGTACTTC.

The CDR3 protein is CASSWRGLGGRYNEQFF. DNA for the CDR3: TGTGCCAGCAGTTGGCGGGGGCTGGGCGGGAGATACAATGAGCAGTTCTTC. This rearrangement joins TRBV28 to TRBJ2-1; a weak D match, TRBD2 (7 bases). CDR1 MDHEN and CDR2 SYDVKM come from the germline V gene. V was cut by 4 bases and J by 4 bases, with 20 bases left in between. This CDR3 region has 17 residues.

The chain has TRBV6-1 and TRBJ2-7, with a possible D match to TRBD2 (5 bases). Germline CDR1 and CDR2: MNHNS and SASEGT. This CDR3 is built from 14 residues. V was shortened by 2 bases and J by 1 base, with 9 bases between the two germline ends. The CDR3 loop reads CASSEPGGSYEQYF. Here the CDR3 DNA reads TGTGCCAGCAGTGAACCCGGCGGGTCCTACGAGCAGTACTTC.

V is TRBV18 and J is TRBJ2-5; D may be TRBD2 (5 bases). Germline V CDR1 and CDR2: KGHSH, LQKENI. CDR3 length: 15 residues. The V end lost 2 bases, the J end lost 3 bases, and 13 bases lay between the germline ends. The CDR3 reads CASSPLVGAEETQYF. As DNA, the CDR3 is TGTGCCAGCTCACCATTAGTAGGAGCGGAAGAGACCCAGTACTTC.

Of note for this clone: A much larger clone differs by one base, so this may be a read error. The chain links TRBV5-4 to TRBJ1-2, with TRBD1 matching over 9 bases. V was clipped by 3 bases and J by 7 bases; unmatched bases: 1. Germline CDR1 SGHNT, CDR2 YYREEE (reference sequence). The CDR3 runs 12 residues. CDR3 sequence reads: CASSSDRGGYTF. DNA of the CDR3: TGTGCCAGCAGCTCGGACAGGGGTGGCTACACCTTC.

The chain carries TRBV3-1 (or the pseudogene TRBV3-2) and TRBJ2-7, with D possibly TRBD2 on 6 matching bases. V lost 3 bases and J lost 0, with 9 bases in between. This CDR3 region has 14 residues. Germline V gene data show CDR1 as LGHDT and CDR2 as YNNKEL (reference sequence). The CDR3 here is CASSHGTYSYEQYF. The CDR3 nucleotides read TGTGCCAGCAGCCACGGGACTTACTCCTACGAGCAGTACTTC.